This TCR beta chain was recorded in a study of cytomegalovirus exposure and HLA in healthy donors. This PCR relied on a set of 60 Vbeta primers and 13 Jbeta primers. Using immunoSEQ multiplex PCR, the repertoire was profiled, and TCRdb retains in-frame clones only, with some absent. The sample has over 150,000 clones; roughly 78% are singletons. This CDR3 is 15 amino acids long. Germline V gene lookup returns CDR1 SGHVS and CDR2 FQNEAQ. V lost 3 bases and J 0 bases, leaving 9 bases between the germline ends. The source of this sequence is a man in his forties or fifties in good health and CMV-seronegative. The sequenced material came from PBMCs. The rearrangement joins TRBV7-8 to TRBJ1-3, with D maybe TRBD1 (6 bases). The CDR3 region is CASSFDRSSGNTIYF. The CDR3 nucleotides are TGTGCCAGCAGCTTTGACAGGAGCTCTGGAAACACCATATATTTT.